This T cell receptor beta chain was found in a study of shared clonotypes between healthy human individuals. Study background: There were three CD4 naive, three CD4 memory, two CD8 naive and one CD8 memory plates per donor.

J was trimmed by 14 bases and V by 5 bases; bases with no gene match: 2. CDR1 is DFQATT, CDR2 SNEGSKA, per germline (reference sequence). The CDR3 has 11 amino acids. Researchers ran the assay at a deep level. Sequenced by immunoSEQ multiplex PCR; TCRdb stores in-frame clones only, minus some. Among roughly 500,000 clones listed, 90% to 97% were seen once. The study's findings and limits: Incomplete sequencing of sorted subsets was indicated by rarefaction despite large depth. Non-shared clonotypes had lower generation probabilities than clonotypes shared by all four sorted-subset donors.

Comments on this clone: Its antigen remains unknown.

Sample: naive CD4+ T cells sorted from blood. Subset meaning: CD45RA+ positively selected. This TCR came from a woman between 25 and 40 years old in good health. The chain uses TRBV20-1 and TRBJ2-1; 14 nucleotides line up with TRBD2. As DNA, the CDR3 is TGCAGTGCTCCGGGACTAGCGGGAGAGTTCTTC. It specifies CSAPGLAGEFF.